The clone carrying this T cell receptor (beta chain) was seen at least ten times. Its cognate antigen is unknown. Read sequence stops 3 residues before the CDR3 end, and the germline J gene provides the missing end. This table comes from immunoSEQ multiplex PCR, and its TCRdb copy is limited to in-frame clones, with some not included. The profile covers about 30,000 clones, none occurring a single time. The sample comes from a study of T cell clonality in common variable immunodeficiency. Overall study findings and caveats: TCRbeta clonality was increased in CVID versus healthy controls. Fewer deletions and N-nucleotide insertions were reportedly seen in common variable immunodeficiency TCR beta sequences. T cell subpopulation sequencing would be needed to explain CVID clonality.

All CVID subjects were on immunoglobulin replacement for at least one year. No CVID subject was ill or on immunomodulatory drugs when sampled. This CDR3 is 14 amino acids long. V dropped 5 bases and J dropped 1 base, with 11 bases sitting between them. Germline V gives CDR1 KGHSH, CDR2 LQKENI. The sequenced sample was peripheral blood mononuclear cells. The sequence came from a human donor with common variable immunodeficiency. The rearrangement links TRBV18 to TRBJ1-1; TRBD1 might be the D (6 bases). Partial CDR3 DNA: TGTGCCAGCTCAGTACAGGGTGCGAACACTGAA. It is translated as CASSVQGANTE. The full CDR3 protein is CASSVQGANTEAFF.